This T cell receptor beta chain was sequenced in a study of cytomegalovirus exposure and HLA in healthy donors. Healthy bone marrow donors supplied every sample. With 60 Vbeta and 13 Jbeta primers, the PCR was carried out. Data came from immunoSEQ multiplex PCR; TCRdb stores just in-frame clones and leaves some out. The data contain 150,000 to 180,000 clones, approximately 74% of them seen just once; the ten biggest clones take up around 2.8%. As regards this clone: Its antigen is as yet unknown.

Notes on the study in general: When the data were analyzed later, several of the most significant clusters appeared to be linked to common viral pathogens.

Germline V gene sequence: CDR1 SNHLY, CDR2 FYNNEI. This CDR3 is built from 11 residues. V lost 6 bases and J lost 8, with 8 bases in between. This receptor was obtained from a man between 18 and 29 years old in good health and CMV-seronegative. Sequenced sample: PBMCs. The chain carries TRBV2 and TRBJ2-4, with D uncertain. The CDR3 region is CASRNLDIQYF. CDR3 coding DNA: TGTGCCAGCAGGAATTTAGACATTCAGTACTTC.